This is a list of T cell receptor beta chains from one sample in a study of beta chain features in type 1 diabetes. TCRdb's copy holds only in-frame clones and misses some; the assay was immunoSEQ multiplex PCR. The data hold about 230,000 clones, with roughly 17% observed a single time. Sequencing used naive CD4+ T cells from blood. The receptors stem from a man under 40 with type 1 diabetes. CDR3s include the opening cysteine and the closing phenylalanine or tryptophan. The D gene is left open where the match is weak. Size is stated for part of the rows, as once, few or many counts, or as a class when the clone is expanded.

J | D | size | V | CDR3 | DNA
TRBJ2-1 | TRBD1 | - | TRBV7-9 | CASSRGQLLSNEQFF | TGTGCCAGCAGCCGGGGACAGCTCCTGAGCAATGAGCAGTTCTTC
TRBJ2-7 | - | - | TRBV9 | CASSGPTGEYEQYF | TGTGCCAGCAGCGGGCCTACCGGGGAGTACGAGCAGTACTTC
TRBJ2-7 | TRBD2 | few | TRBV6-6 | CASSYTSGGTYEQYF | TGTGCCAGCAGTTACACTAGCGGGGGGACCTACGAGCAGTACTTC
TRBJ2-3 | - | few | TRBV30 | CAWSGGSGVTDTQYF | TGTGCCTGGAGTGGTGGTAGCGGAGTCACAGATACGCAGTATTTT
TRBJ2-7 | - | - | TRBV25-1 | CASSEPPGRGKSYEQYF | TGTGCCAGCAGTGAACCCCCCGGTCGCGGAAAAAGCTACGAGCAGTACTTC
TRBJ2-3 | - | few | TRBV4-2 | CASSQDRLVADTQYF | TGTGCCAGCAGCCAAGATCGGCTAGTAGCCGATACGCAGTATTTT
TRBJ1-5 | - | - | TRBV30 | CAWSAENNQPQHF | TGTGCCTGGAGTGCTGAAAACAATCAGCCCCAGCATTTT
TRBJ2-6 | - | - | TRBV27 | CASSSSSGANVLTF | TGTGCCAGCAGCTCTAGCTCTGGGGCCAACGTCCTGACTTTC
TRBJ2-1 | - | - | TRBV29-1 | CSVEGGVRNEQFF | TGCAGCGTCGAGGGGGGAGTGCGGAATGAGCAGTTCTTC
TRBJ1-2 | - | - | TRBV29-1 | CSVGEAIYTF | TGCAGCGTTGGGGAAGCCATCTACACCTTC
TRBJ1-5 | - | - | TRBV15 | CATSRDRSSNQPQHF | TGTGCCACCAGCAGAGATCGGAGCAGCAATCAGCCCCAGCATTTT
TRBJ2-7 | TRBD2 | few | TRBV13 | CASSQLAGAREQYF | TGTGCCAGCAGCCAACTAGCGGGAGCCAGAGAGCAGTACTTC
TRBJ2-2 | TRBD1 | - | TRBV6-5 | CASSYDRAGTGELFF | TGTGCCAGCAGTTACGACAGGGCGGGCACCGGGGAGCTGTTTTTT
TRBJ2-7 | - | - | TRBV30 | CAWSVARSYEQYF | TGTGCCTGGAGTGTCGCCCGGTCCTACGAGCAGTACTTC
TRBJ2-7 | TRBD1 | few | TRBV7-8 | CASSGRTGFTHEQYF | TGTGCCAGCAGCGGGCGGACAGGGTTCACCCACGAGCAGTACTTC
TRBJ2-3 | TRBD2 | few | TRBV7-7 | CASSLGLRGADTQYF | TGTGCTAGCAGCTTAGGGCTCCGGGGGGCAGATACGCAGTATTTT
TRBJ1-4 | - | - | TRBV10-2 | CASSTLAGIAYEKLFF | TGCGCCAGCAGTACCCTCGCGGGGATCGCGTATGAAAAACTGTTTTTT
TRBJ2-5 | - | - | TRBV9 | CASSVDLGAQYF | TGTGCCAGCAGCGTAGATTTGGGGGCCCAGTACTTC
TRBJ2-4 | - | - | TRBV14 | CASSQDSGSKNIQYF | TGTGCCAGCAGCCAAGATAGCGGTTCCAAAAACATTCAGTACTTC
TRBJ2-1 | TRBD2 | few | TRBV29-1 | CSVAGLALNEQFF | TGCAGCGTTGCTGGACTAGCGCTCAATGAGCAGTTCTTC
TRBJ2-1 | - | - | TRBV10-3 | CASSYPARKGYNEQFF | TGTGCCAGCAGTTACCCGGCTAGGAAAGGCTACAATGAGCAGTTCTTC
TRBJ2-1 | TRBD1 | - | TRBV18 | CASSVDRDSYNEQFF | TGTGCCAGCTCAGTTGACAGGGACTCCTACAATGAGCAGTTCTTC
TRBJ2-5 | - | - | TRBV30 | CAWSVGAETQYF | TGTGCCTGGAGTGTGGGCGCGGAGACCCAGTACTTC
TRBJ2-5 | - | few | TRBV12-5 | CASLPDRLGETQYF | TGTGCTAGTTTACCCGACAGGTTGGGGGAGACCCAGTACTTC
TRBJ2-1 | TRBD2 | few | TRBV7-9 | CASSLAGLAGGYNEQFF | TGTGCCAGCAGCTTAGCGGGTCTAGCGGGCGGATACAATGAGCAGTTCTTC
TRBJ2-7 | TRBD1 | few | TRBV29-1 | CSVEVLRDRGFPYEQYF | TGCAGCGTTGAAGTACTTCGGGACAGGGGGTTCCCCTACGAGCAGTACTTC